The subject of this entry is one TCR beta chain. Its matching antigen is unknown. Germline CDR1 reads SGHAT; CDR2 reads FQNNGV. The CDR3 runs 15 residues. Trimming shortened V by 2 bases and J by 0 bases, and 7 bases separated the two germline ends. The sample originates from a study of OX40 agonist ivuxolimab in advanced cancers. Study-wide background: The mean age was roughly 60 years, ranging from roughly 23 to 79, with about four fifths of participants male.

Using immunoSEQ multiplex PCR, the repertoire was profiled, and TCRdb retains in-frame clones only, with some absent. The sample records roughly 70,000 clones, 65% to 90% being singletons. Collection of blood occurred at baseline, at cycle 4 day 1, and at cycle 7 day 1. Study results and caveats: The mean number of expanded clones was higher in CD8+ T cells than in CD4+. At 0.1 to 3.0 mg/kg, CD4+ and CD8+ blood T cells expanded clonally by week 6.

The sequence was obtained from an adult with an advanced solid tumor such as melanoma, head and neck, liver or kidney cancer. This chain connects TRBV11-2 to TRBJ2-2; D remains ambiguous. Sequences were derived from CD4+ or CD8+ T cells sorted from blood, sampled in a trial of the OX40 agonist ivuxolimab. This CDR3 reads CASSLYLSNTGELFF. The DNA of the CDR3 is TGTGCCAGCAGCTTATACTTATCGAACACCGGGGAGCTGTTTTTT. The full variable domain, its missing parts supplied by reference TRBV11-2 and TRBJ2-2, is EAGVAQSPRYKIIEKRQSVAFWCNPISGHATLYWYQQILGQGPKLLIQFQNNGVVDDSQLPKDRFSAERLKGVDSTLKIQPAKLEDSAVYLCASSLYLSNTGELFFGEGSRLTVL.